Each of the 24 T cell receptor beta chains below was sequenced from the same sample in a study of T cells in Graves' hyperthyroidism and ophthalmopathy. The TCR beta CDR3 regions underwent amplification using RNA transcripts as the source. TCR CDR3 underwent first-round RT-PCR with the HTBI primer set. TCRdb fed the multiplex PCR reads into MiXCR, producing one record per CDR3 protein. The sample has about 420,000 distinct CDR3 sequences; around 16% are singletons. The sample was blood. These TCRs come from a woman aged 18-29 years with Graves' hyperthyroidism.

The chain couples TRBV5-1 to TRBJ1-6; D not resolved. This CDR3 has 12 amino acids. The ends were cut back, 4 bases at V and 9 bases at J, with 8 bases in the middle. Germline V lookup: CDR1 SGHRS, CDR2 YFSETQ. The CDR3: CASSAFGSPLHF. CDR3 DNA sequence: TGCGCCAGCAGCGCCTTCGGTTCACCCCTCCACTTT.

This clonotype was counted ten times or more. The chain joins TRBV2 to TRBJ2-1; 10 bases are a match to TRBD2. This CDR3 spans 15 amino acids. Germline V gene data show CDR1 as SNHLY and CDR2 as FYNNEI. The V and J ends lost 5 bases and 7 bases, in that order; junction bases with no gene match: 8. The CDR3 coding sequence is TGTGCCAGCAGTCCTCCGGGACTAGCGTTAAATGAGCAGTTCTTC. Protein sequence: CASSPPGLALNEQFF.

This CDR3 is CASSPRTVLDTQYF. DNA of the CDR3: TGCGCCAGCAGCCCCCGGACAGTTTTAGATACGCAGTATTTT. V and J are TRBV4-1 and TRBJ2-3; a weak D match, TRBD1 (6 bases). V was cut by 4 bases and J by 5 bases, with 13 bases left in between. The CDR3 loop spans 14 amino acids. Germline CDR1 and CDR2: MGHRA and YSYEKL.

The chain couples TRBV7-8 to TRBJ1-2; D gene ambiguous. CDR3 length equals 14 residues. The germline V gene has CDR1 SGHVS and CDR2 FQNEAQ. V shed 4 bases and J shed 8 bases, with 17 bases lying between them. As DNA, the CDR3 is TGTGCCAGCAGCTCACGATGGCGTTCTAGAGGCTACACCTTC. This codes for CASSSRWRSRGYTF.

Only a few counts were recorded for this clonotype. The chain combines TRBV5-1 with TRBJ1-5; weak D call: TRBD1 (6 bases). CDR1 is SGHRS and CDR2 is YFSETQ in the germline V gene. The CDR3 contains 15 residues. Trimming removed 7 bases from V and 3 bases from J, with 17 bases in between. The CDR3 coding sequence is TGCGCCAGCGGGGACCTCGGGACACTCAATCAGCCCCAGCATTTT. Its translation: CASGDLGTLNQPQHF.

The CDR3 loop reads CSAGQGLSCTF. The CDR3 region has the DNA TGCAGTGCTGGACAGGGTTTGAGCTGCACCTTC. The chain combines TRBV20-1 with TRBJ1-2; TRBD1 matches 8 bases. Trimming took 5 bases from V and 13 from J; bases not matched to a gene: 9. Per the germline V gene, CDR1 is DFQATT and CDR2 is SNEGSKA (reference sequence). The CDR3 is made up of 11 amino acids.

This clonotype was detected ten times or more. V gene TRBV7-2 combines with J gene TRBJ2-1; D remains unclear. Germline loops: CDR1 SGHTA, CDR2 FQGNSA. Trimming took off 0 bases at V and 10 bases at J, with 7 bases between the two ends. This CDR3 contains 12 residues. This CDR3 reads CASSLAVREQFF. The CDR3 DNA sequence: TGTGCCAGCAGCTTAGCGGTGAGGGAGCAGTTCTTC. Complete variable domain (other parts from reference TRBV7-2 and TRBJ2-1): GAGVSQSPSNKVTEKGKDVELRCDPISGHTALYWYRQSLGQGLEFLIYFQGNSAPDKSGLPSDRFSAERTGGSVSTLTIQRTQQEDSAVYLCASSLAVREQFFGPGTRLTVL.

This clonotype occurred a few times. The rearrangement links TRBV6-5 to TRBJ1-3; no reliable D call. The V and J ends lost 2 bases and 3 bases respectively, with 14 bases between them. The CDR3 runs to 16 residues. CDR1 and CDR2 from the germline V gene are MNHEY and SVGAGI. The CDR3 bases are TGTGCCAGCAGTTACCCTACCGAGGGTGGTGGAAACACCATATATTTT. This encodes CASSYPTEGGGNTIYF.

This clonotype was found many times. V gene TRBV20-1 combines with J gene TRBJ2-5, with D possibly being TRBD1 (5 bases). V was cut by 5 bases and J by 5 bases, with 15 bases left in between. This CDR3 is 13 amino acids long. Germline CDR1 DFQATT, CDR2 SNEGSKA (reference sequence). CDR3 loop: CSAATRVWETQYF. CDR3 sequence (DNA): TGCAGTGCTGCCACCAGGGTATGGGAGACCCAGTACTTC.

This clonotype was seen many times. V usage is TRBV7-2 and J usage is TRBJ1-2; TRBD1 aligns across 7 bases. The CDR3 spans 19 residues. The junction had 13 bases not matched to a gene; V was cut back by 0 bases and J by 0 bases. CDR1 is SGHTA and CDR2 is FQGNSA in the germline V gene. The CDR3 protein is CASSLAGLGGDRANYGYTF. In DNA, the CDR3 is TGTGCCAGCAGCTTAGCGGGGCTAGGGGGCGACAGGGCTAACTATGGCTACACCTTC.

With respect to this clonotype: A much larger clone lies a single base off, so this may be a read error. The chain couples TRBV4-3 to TRBJ2-3; 8 bases match TRBD2. V lost 1 base, J lost 6 bases, and 6 bases stayed unmatched. CDR3 length: 15 amino acids. Germline loops: CDR1 LGHNA, CDR2 YSLEER. The CDR3 is CASSQGSGGGDTQYF. The CDR3 DNA reads as TGCGCCAGCAGCCAAGGGTCTGGCGGGGGGGATACGCAGTATTTT.

The V and J genes are TRBV6-1 and TRBJ1-2, with a tentative D call TRBD1 (6 bases). The germline V and J ends were trimmed by 2 bases and 4 bases, with 20 bases remaining between them. CDR1 is MNHNS, CDR2 SASEGT, per germline. The CDR3 has 17 amino acids. The CDR3 reads CASSESWTDGAIYGYTF. CDR3 nucleotide sequence: TGTGCCAGCAGTGAATCCTGGACAGACGGGGCGATCTATGGCTACACCTTC.

V is TRBV6-2 or TRBV6-3 and J is TRBJ2-3; 10 positions match TRBD1. V shed 8 bases, J shed 1 base, and the junction held 6 bases outside the gene matches. Germline-derived CDR1 and CDR2 are MNHEY and SVGEGT. The CDR3 extends over 15 amino acids. In DNA form, the CDR3 reads TGTGCCAGCGATCGGACAGGGGGGCGCACAGATACGCAGTATTTT. Amino acids: CASDRTGGRTDTQYF.

The sample holds many counts of this clonotype. This chain connects TRBV12-3 or TRBV12-4 to TRBJ1-1; possible D gene TRBD1, 6 bases. This CDR3 is built from 15 residues. Trimming removed 2 bases from V and 1 base from J, with 11 bases in between. Here the CDR3 DNA reads TGTGCCAGCAGTTTATCGGACAGAGCGAACACTGAAGCTTTCTTT. Protein product: CASSLSDRANTEAFF.

The J gene is TRBJ1-3, the V gene TRBV5-5, with no clear D. Germline loops: CDR1 SGHKS, CDR2 YYEKEE (reference sequence). The CDR3 consists of 11 residues. V dropped 7 bases and J dropped 7 bases, with 9 bases sitting between them. CDR3 DNA sequence: TGTGCCAGCGGTAAAGGGAACACCATATATTTT. Protein sequence: CASGKGNTIYF. Full variable domain (remainder filled in from reference TRBV5-5 and TRBJ1-3): DAGVTQSPTHLIKTRGQQVTLRCSPISGHKSVSWYQQVLGQGPQFIFQYYEKEERGRGNFPDRFSARQFPNYSSELNVNALLLGDSALYLCASGKGNTIYFGEGSWLTVV.

This clonotype was seen many times. The chain joins TRBV7-3 to TRBJ1-1, with D perhaps matching TRBD1 (5 bases). The CDR3 contains 15 residues. Germline CDR1 reads SGHTA; CDR2 reads FQGTGA. V lost 1 base and J 1 base, leaving 10 bases between the germline ends. DNA for the CDR3: TGTGCCAGCAGCTTAAGGGGCCGGAAGAACACTGAAGCTTTCTTT. It specifies CASSLRGRKNTEAFF.

This clonotype was observed at least ten times. This rearrangement joins TRBV4-2 to TRBJ1-1, with TRBD1 as a possible D gene (5 bases). V was cut by 0 bases and J by 5 bases, with 16 bases left in between. The length of the CDR3 is 16 residues. The V gene's germline CDR1 is LGHNA and CDR2 YNFKEQ. CDR3 sequence reads: CASSQDTRARGTEAFF. The CDR3 DNA reads as TGTGCCAGCAGCCAAGATACCAGGGCTAGGGGAACTGAAGCTTTCTTT.

This clonotype was seen at least ten times. V gene TRBV12-3 or TRBV12-4 combines with J gene TRBJ1-2, with a possible D match to TRBD1 (6 bases). This CDR3 comprises 15 residues. V lost 5 bases, J lost 5 bases, and 18 bases lay in between. DNA of the CDR3: TGTGCCAGCAGTATGACTGGGACATCTATATATGGCTACACCTTC. Encoded protein: CASSMTGTSIYGYTF.

The chain recombines TRBV5-1 with TRBJ2-3; 8 bases match TRBD2. Losses at the gene ends were 4 bases for V and 2 bases for J; bases not matched to a gene: 9. CDR3 length: 16 amino acids. From germline, CDR1 is SGHRS and CDR2 YFSETQ. The CDR3 nucleotides read TGCGCCAGCAGCCAACATAGCGGGACTAACACAGATACGCAGTATTTT. Its protein is CASSQHSGTNTDTQYF. Filled out from reference TRBV5-1 and TRBJ2-3, the complete variable domain reads KAGVTQTPRYLIKTRGQQVTLSCSPISGHRSVSWYQQTPGQGLQFLFEYFSETQRNKGNFPGRFSGRQFSNSRSEMNVSTLELGDSALYLCASSQHSGTNTDTQYFGPGTRLTVL.

Many counts were recorded for this clonotype. This chain joins TRBV2 and TRBJ1-1; D uncertain. The V end was cut by 6 bases, the J end by 3 bases, with 17 bases between. CDR1 is SNHLY, CDR2 FYNNEI, per germline. CDR3 length: 15 residues. The CDR3 DNA is TGTGCCAGCAGCCCCAAGAGCACATGGGACACTGAAGCTTTCTTT. Its protein product is CASSPKSTWDTEAFF.

This clonotype was counted many times. The V gene is TRBV7-6, the J gene TRBJ1-1; no clear D. Trimming cost V 3 bases and J 0 bases, with 20 bases left between them. This CDR3 comprises 18 residues. Germline V CDR1 and CDR2: SGHVS, FNYEAQ. The CDR3 loop is CASSFQSGIGPMNTEAFF. CDR3 in DNA: TGTGCCAGCAGCTTCCAGTCGGGGATTGGCCCCATGAACACTGAAGCTTTCTTT. The whole variable domain, filled in from reference TRBV7-6 and TRBJ1-1, reads GAGVSQSPRYKVTKRGQDVALRCDPISGHVSLYWYRQALGQGPEFLTYFNYEAQQDKSGLPNDRFSAERPEGSISTLTIQRTEQRDSAMYRCASSFQSGIGPMNTEAFFGQGTRLTVV.

This clonotype was seen many times. The rearrangement joins TRBV28 to TRBJ1-4; D ambiguous. The germline gives CDR1 MDHEN, CDR2 SYDVKM. V was trimmed by 4 bases and J by 8 bases, leaving 20 bases between them. The length of the CDR3 is 16 residues. CDR3 sequence reads: CASSSIWTENDEKLFF. CDR3 nucleotide sequence: TGTGCCAGCAGTTCTATTTGGACCGAAAATGACGAAAAACTGTTTTTT.

This clonotype was detected ten times or more. The chain joins TRBV7-2 to TRBJ1-3; D is undetermined. The V end was cut by 6 bases, the J end by 2 bases, with 14 bases between. The CDR3 is made up of 15 amino acids. CDR1 is SGHTA and CDR2 is FQGNSA in the germline V gene. CDR3 sequence (DNA): TGTGCCAGCAGTTCACGGCCGGGAGCTGGAAACACCATATATTTT. Its protein product is CASSSRPGAGNTIYF.

The chain recombines TRBV3-1 with TRBJ1-1, with D possibly TRBD1 on 5 matching bases. The germline gives CDR1 LGHDT, CDR2 YNNKEL (reference sequence). The CDR3 is 14 amino acids. Between the trimmed V and J ends, which lost 5 bases and 10 bases, there was a span of 20 bases. DNA for the CDR3: TGTGCCAGCAGCATACCGGGACCGCCGTTTACAGCTTTCTTT. It encodes CASSIPGPPFTAFF.